Sequencing of this TCR beta chain was carried out in a study of cytomegalovirus exposure and HLA in healthy donors. Study-level results: Both high specificity and high sensitivity reportedly marked the classifier's diagnosis of cytomegalovirus status.

PCR primers comprised 60 Vbeta and 13 Jbeta primers. Here immunoSEQ multiplex PCR was the method, and the copy in TCRdb shows in-frame clones only, minus some. Of roughly 130,000 clones in the sample, approximately 57% are singletons; the top ten hold roughly 1.8%. CDR1 and CDR2 from the germline V gene are MDHEN and SYDVKM. The CDR3 runs to 15 residues. The trim removed 6 bases at V and 0 bases at J, leaving 5 bases unmatched. On this clone: The antigen remains undetermined.

The TCR comes from a male donor in good health and CMV-seronegative. The rearrangement uses TRBV28 and TRBJ1-5; TRBD1 matches at 7 bases. The sequencing sample was made of PBMCs. CDR3 bases: TGTGCCAGCAGAGGACAGGATACTAGCAATCAGCCCCAGCATTTT. Amino acid sequence: CASRGQDTSNQPQHF. Using reference TRBV28 and TRBJ1-5 for the parts outside the CDR3, the full variable domain is DVKVTQSSRYLVKRTGEKVFLECVQDMDHENMFWYRQDPGLGLRLIYFSYDVKMKEKGDIPEGYSVSREKKERFSLILESASTNQTSMYLCASRGQDTSNQPQHFGDGTRLSIL.